This is a list of T cell receptor beta chains from one sample in a study of CD8+ T cells in alopecia areata. TCRdb's table, derived via immunoSEQ multiplex PCR, lists solely in-frame clones and lacks some. The sample lists some 45,000 clones, roughly 92% occurring once. Sequencing used CD8+ T cells sorted from blood, obtained at week 24, from a patient treated with tofacitinib. These receptors were collected from a human donor with alopecia areata. CDR3s include the opening cysteine and the closing phenylalanine or tryptophan. The D gene is left open where the match is weak. Expanded clones are given a class, and other clones once, few, many or no size at all.

v_call: TRBV29-1
clone_size: NA
j_call: TRBJ2-1
d_call: TRBD1
cdr3_aa: CSVEDGDRDPYNEQFF
cdr3_nt: TGCAGCGTTGAAGACGGTGACAGGGACCCCTACAATGAGCAGTTCTTC

v_call: TRBV6-1
clone_size: NA
j_call: TRBJ2-5
d_call: NA
cdr3_aa: CASSGGGMQETQYF
cdr3_nt: TGTGCCAGCAGCGGAGGGGGGATGCAGGAGACCCAGTACTTC

v_call: TRBV29-1
clone_size: NA
j_call: TRBJ2-1
d_call: NA
cdr3_aa: CSVRGGASYNEQFF
cdr3_nt: TGCAGCGTTCGTGGTGGGGCCTCCTACAATGAGCAGTTCTTC

v_call: TRBV10-3
clone_size: NA
j_call: TRBJ2-7
d_call: NA
cdr3_aa: CAIAPDGDPYEQYF
cdr3_nt: TGTGCCATCGCCCCGGACGGGGATCCCTACGAGCAGTACTTC

v_call: TRBV10-3
clone_size: once
j_call: TRBJ2-7
d_call: TRBD1
cdr3_aa: CAISEKGTAEQYF
cdr3_nt: TGTGCCATCAGTGAAAAAGGGACAGCCGAGCAGTACTTC

v_call: TRBV6-5
clone_size: NA
j_call: TRBJ2-7
d_call: NA
cdr3_aa: CASSTGSPYEQYF
cdr3_nt: TGTGCCAGCAGCACAGGGTCCCCCTACGAGCAGTACTTC

v_call: TRBV9
clone_size: NA
j_call: TRBJ2-1
d_call: NA
cdr3_aa: CASSVRVNEQFF
cdr3_nt: TGTGCCAGCAGCGTAAGGGTAAATGAGCAGTTCTTC

v_call: TRBV28
clone_size: NA
j_call: TRBJ2-1
d_call: TRBD1
cdr3_aa: CASSLETGGAGNEQFF
cdr3_nt: TGTGCCAGCAGTTTAGAGACAGGGGGCGCCGGCAATGAGCAGTTCTTC

v_call: TRBV4-1
clone_size: NA
j_call: TRBJ1-1
d_call: NA
cdr3_aa: CASSHTTGTAFF
cdr3_nt: TGCGCCAGCAGCCATACAACAGGGACGGCTTTCTTT

v_call: TRBV7-2
clone_size: once
j_call: TRBJ2-5
d_call: NA
cdr3_aa: CASSLSGLETQYF
cdr3_nt: TGTGCCAGCAGCTTATCGGGGTTGGAGACCCAGTACTTC

v_call: TRBV29-1
clone_size: NA
j_call: TRBJ2-3
d_call: NA
cdr3_aa: CSAEGTQEAPSSTDTQYF
cdr3_nt: TGCAGCGCTGAGGGGACTCAAGAAGCCCCCTCTAGCACAGATACGCAGTATTTT

v_call: TRBV28
clone_size: NA
j_call: TRBJ2-1
d_call: TRBD2
cdr3_aa: CASSPSRERGVVYEQFF
cdr3_nt: TGTGCCAGCAGTCCGAGCCGGGAGCGGGGGGTCGTCTATGAGCAGTTCTTC

v_call: TRBV7-6
clone_size: NA
j_call: TRBJ1-1
d_call: NA
cdr3_aa: CASSDRQDTEAFF
cdr3_nt: TGTGCCAGCAGCGACAGACAGGACACTGAAGCTTTCTTT

v_call: TRBV29-1
clone_size: NA
j_call: TRBJ2-1
d_call: TRBD2
cdr3_aa: CSVLGTRAYNEQFF
cdr3_nt: TGCAGCGTTCTAGGGACTAGGGCCTACAATGAGCAGTTCTTC

v_call: TRBV4-2
clone_size: NA
j_call: TRBJ2-1
d_call: TRBD1
cdr3_aa: CASSQDRTGGILYEQFF
cdr3_nt: TGTGCCAGCAGCCAAGACCGGACAGGGGGAATTCTCTATGAGCAGTTCTTC

v_call: TRBV7-9
clone_size: NA
j_call: TRBJ2-2
d_call: TRBD2
cdr3_aa: CASSPRGTGELFF
cdr3_nt: TGTGCCAGCAGCCCGCGGGGGACCGGGGAGCTGTTTTTT

v_call: TRBV29-1
clone_size: NA
j_call: TRBJ2-5
d_call: TRBD1
cdr3_aa: CSGDNYRDSQETQYF
cdr3_nt: TGCAGCGGCGATAATTACCGGGACAGCCAAGAGACCCAGTACTTC

v_call: TRBV5-1
clone_size: NA
j_call: TRBJ1-5
d_call: NA
cdr3_aa: CASSETGSNQPQHF
cdr3_nt: TGCGCCAGCAGCGAGACAGGTAGCAATCAGCCCCAGCATTTT

v_call: TRBV4-3
clone_size: NA
j_call: TRBJ2-7
d_call: TRBD1
cdr3_aa: CASSQTQGVGDEQYF
cdr3_nt: TGCGCCAGCAGCCAAACACAGGGGGTCGGAGACGAGCAGTACTTC

v_call: TRBV5-1
clone_size: few
j_call: TRBJ2-4
d_call: TRBD2
cdr3_aa: CASNHLPLAGDNLKNIQYF
cdr3_nt: TGCGCCAGCAATCATCTACCCCTAGCGGGGGACAACCTAAAAAACATTCAGTACTTC

v_call: TRBV29-1
clone_size: NA
j_call: TRBJ2-7
d_call: NA
cdr3_aa: CSVHPSTYEQYF
cdr3_nt: TGCAGCGTCCATCCAAGTACCTACGAGCAGTACTTC

v_call: TRBV28
clone_size: once
j_call: TRBJ2-6
d_call: NA
cdr3_aa: CASSFPAGTSGANVLTF
cdr3_nt: TGTGCCAGCAGTTTTCCGGCAGGAACATCTGGGGCCAACGTCCTGACTTTC

v_call: TRBV6-5
clone_size: NA
j_call: TRBJ1-4
d_call: NA
cdr3_aa: CASSYLDELKLFF
cdr3_nt: TGTGCCAGCAGTTATCTGGACGAACTGAAACTGTTTTTT

v_call: TRBV14
clone_size: NA
j_call: TRBJ1-5
d_call: NA
cdr3_aa: CASYPDQPQHF
cdr3_nt: TGTGCCAGCTATCCAGATCAGCCCCAGCATTTT

v_call: TRBV6-6
clone_size: once
j_call: TRBJ2-7
d_call: NA
cdr3_aa: CASSIGGFYEQYF
cdr3_nt: TGTGCCAGCAGCATAGGGGGGTTTTACGAGCAGTACTTC

v_call: TRBV4-1
clone_size: NA
j_call: TRBJ1-1
d_call: NA
cdr3_aa: CASSQGQTGAGEAFF
cdr3_nt: TGCGCCAGCAGCCAAGGCCAAACGGGGGCGGGCGAAGCTTTCTTT

v_call: TRBV29-1
clone_size: NA
j_call: TRBJ2-1
d_call: TRBD2
cdr3_aa: CSVAGLAGSSYNEQFF
cdr3_nt: TGCAGCGTGGCGGGACTAGCGGGGAGCTCCTACAATGAGCAGTTCTTC